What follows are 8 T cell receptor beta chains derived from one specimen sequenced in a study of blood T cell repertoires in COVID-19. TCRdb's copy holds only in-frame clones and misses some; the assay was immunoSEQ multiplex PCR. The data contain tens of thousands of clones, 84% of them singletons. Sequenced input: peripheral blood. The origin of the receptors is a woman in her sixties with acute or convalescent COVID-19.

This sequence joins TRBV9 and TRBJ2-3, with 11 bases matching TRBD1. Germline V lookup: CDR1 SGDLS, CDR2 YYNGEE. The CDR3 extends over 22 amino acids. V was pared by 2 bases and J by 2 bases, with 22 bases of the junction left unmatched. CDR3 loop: CASSVLYWRGQGGGVNTDTQYF. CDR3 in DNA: TGTGCCAGCAGCGTGCTCTATTGGAGGGGACAGGGGGGTGGGGTTAACACAGATACGCAGTATTTT.

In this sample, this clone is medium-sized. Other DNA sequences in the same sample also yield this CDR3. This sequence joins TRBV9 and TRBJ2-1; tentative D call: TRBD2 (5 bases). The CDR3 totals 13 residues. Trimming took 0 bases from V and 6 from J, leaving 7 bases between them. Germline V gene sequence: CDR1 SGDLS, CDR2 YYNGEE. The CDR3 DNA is TGTGCCAGCAGCGTAGCCACTAGCAATGAGCAGTTCTTC. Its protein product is CASSVATSNEQFF.

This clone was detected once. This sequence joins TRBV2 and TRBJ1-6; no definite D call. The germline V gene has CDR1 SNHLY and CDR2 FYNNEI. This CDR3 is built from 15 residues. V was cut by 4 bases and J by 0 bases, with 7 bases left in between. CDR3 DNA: TGTGCCAGCAGTGTCGGGGACTCCTATAATTCACCCCTCCACTTT. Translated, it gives CASSVGDSYNSPLHF. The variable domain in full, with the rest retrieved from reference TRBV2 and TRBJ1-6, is EPEVTQTPSHQVTQMGQEVILRCVPISNHLYFYWYRQILGQKVEFLVSFYNNEISEKSEIFDDQFSVERPDGSNFTLKIRSTKLEDSAMYFCASSVGDSYNSPLHFGNGTRLTVT.

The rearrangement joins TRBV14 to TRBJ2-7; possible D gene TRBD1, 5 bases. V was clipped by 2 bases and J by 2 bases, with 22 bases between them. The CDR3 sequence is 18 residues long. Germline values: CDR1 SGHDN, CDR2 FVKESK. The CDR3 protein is CASSQTDTDPYSTYEQYF. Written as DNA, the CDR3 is TGTGCCAGCAGCCAAACGGACACAGACCCCTACAGCACCTACGAGCAGTACTTC. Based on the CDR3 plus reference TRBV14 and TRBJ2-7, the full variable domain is EAGVTQFPSHSVIEKGQTVTLRCDPISGHDNLYWYRRVMGKEIKFLLHFVKESKQDESGMPNNRFLAERTGGTYSTLKVQPAELEDSGVYFCASSQTDTDPYSTYEQYFGPGTRLTVT.

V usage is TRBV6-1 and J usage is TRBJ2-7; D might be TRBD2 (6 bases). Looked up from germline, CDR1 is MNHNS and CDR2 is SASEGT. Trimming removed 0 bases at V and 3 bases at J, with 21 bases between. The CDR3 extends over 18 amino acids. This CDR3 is CASSEAIYNIGGNYEQYF. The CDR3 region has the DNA TGTGCCAGCAGTGAAGCAATCTACAATATAGGAGGGAACTACGAGCAGTACTTC.

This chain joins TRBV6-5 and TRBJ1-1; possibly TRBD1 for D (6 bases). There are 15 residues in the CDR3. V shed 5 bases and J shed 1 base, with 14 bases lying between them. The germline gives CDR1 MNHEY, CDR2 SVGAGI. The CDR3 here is CASSIRGPPNTEAFF. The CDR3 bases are TGTGCCAGCAGTATCAGGGGACCGCCGAACACTGAAGCTTTCTTT.

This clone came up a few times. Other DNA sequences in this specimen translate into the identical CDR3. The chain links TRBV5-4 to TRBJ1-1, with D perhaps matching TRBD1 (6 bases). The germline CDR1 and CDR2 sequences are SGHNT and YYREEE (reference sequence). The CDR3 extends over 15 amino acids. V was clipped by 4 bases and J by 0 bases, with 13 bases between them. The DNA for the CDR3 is TGTGCCAGCAGCCCCCCGCAGGGGATGAACACTGAAGCTTTCTTT. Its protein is CASSPPQGMNTEAFF.

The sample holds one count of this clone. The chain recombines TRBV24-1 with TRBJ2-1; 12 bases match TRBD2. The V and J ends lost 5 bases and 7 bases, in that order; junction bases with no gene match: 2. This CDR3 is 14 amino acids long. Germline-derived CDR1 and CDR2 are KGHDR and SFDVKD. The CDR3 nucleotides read TGTGCCACCAGTGCTAGCGGGGGGGGAAATGAGCAGTTCTTC. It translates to CATSASGGGNEQFF.